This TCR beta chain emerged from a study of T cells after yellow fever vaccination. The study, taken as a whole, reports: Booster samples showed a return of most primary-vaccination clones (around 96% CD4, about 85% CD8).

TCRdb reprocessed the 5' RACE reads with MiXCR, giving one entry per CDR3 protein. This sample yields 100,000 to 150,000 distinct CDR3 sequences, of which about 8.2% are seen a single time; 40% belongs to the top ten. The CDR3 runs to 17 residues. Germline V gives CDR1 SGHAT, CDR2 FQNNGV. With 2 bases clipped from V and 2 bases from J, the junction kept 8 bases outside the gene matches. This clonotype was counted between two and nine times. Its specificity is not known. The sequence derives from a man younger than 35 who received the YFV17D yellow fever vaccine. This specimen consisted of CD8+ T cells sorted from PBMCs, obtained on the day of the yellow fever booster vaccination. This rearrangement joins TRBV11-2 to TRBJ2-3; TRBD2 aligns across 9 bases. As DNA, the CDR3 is TGTGCCAGCAGCTTACAACCTAGCGGGGCTCCCACAGATACGCAGTATTTT. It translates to CASSLQPSGAPTDTQYF.